This T cell receptor (beta chain) stems from a study of blood T cell repertoires in COVID-19. Across the whole study: Italy, Spain and the United States were the sources of the convalescent and acute COVID-19 samples. T cells, B-cell-depleted T cells, or PBMCs provided the cDNA or gDNA that served as material.

Per the germline V gene, CDR1 is LGHDT and CDR2 is YNNKEL (reference sequence). V lost 0 bases to trimming and J lost 1 base, with 18 bases between them. This CDR3 is built from 19 residues. In the authors' methods: Estimates of nucleated cell counts were drawn from the amplification of reference gene primers. This table comes from immunoSEQ multiplex PCR, and its TCRdb copy is limited to in-frame clones, with some not included. The DNA was the basis for D and trimming; V, J and clone size are from that table. The sample contains approximately 250,000 clones, about 88% of which appear only once. What was sequenced was peripheral blood. The clonotype comes from a young man with active or convalescent COVID-19. The chain joins TRBV3-1 (or the pseudogene TRBV3-2) to TRBJ2-2, with a possible D match to TRBD2 (6 bases). In DNA form, the CDR3 reads TGTGCCAGCAGCCAAGACCCTATAGCGGACACACTGAACACCGGGGAGCTGTTTTTT. Its protein is CASSQDPIADTLNTGELFF.